This T cell receptor (beta chain) was profiled in a study of regulatory T cells in long-lasting Graves disease. Assembly of TCR beta libraries relied on iRepertoire HTBI primers together with Arm-PCR of CDR3 regions. Methods used by the authors: Samples revealed approximately 60 TRBV and around 13 TRBJ segments. TCRdb ran MiXCR on the multiplex PCR reads and lists one entry per CDR3 protein. These V and J calls originate from TCRdb's pipeline instead of the authors' own analysis. There are 300,000 to 400,000 distinct CDR3 sequences in the sample; 15% to 18% occur only once, and about 20% lies in the top ten. This clonotype has only a few counts. Its antigen remains unidentified. The V segment lost 1 base and the J segment 5 bases; nucleotides outside the gene matches: 10. The CDR3 length is 17 residues. In germline, CDR1 is SGHAT, CDR2 FQNNGV. Indicated time point: newly diagnosed GD, antithyroid drugs for less than 3 months. PBMC-derived RNA was used for the TCR library. As a group, patients came from one endocrinology department in Xi'an, China.

Points from the study as a whole: The number of shared public clonotypes was higher in persistent patients (about 3,000) than new patients (over 900). Favoring TRBV28, TRBJ1-2 and TRBJ2-5 was a feature seen in persistent disease.

This clonotype was sampled from a female donor with Graves disease. V is TRBV11-2 and J is TRBJ2-7; 11 bases match TRBD2. Source: peripheral blood mononuclear cells (PBMCs), taken at new diagnosis, from a patient treated with antithyroid drugs. This CDR3 is CASSLVPSGRKVDEQYF. CDR3 DNA sequence: TGTGCCAGCAGCTTAGTTCCTAGCGGGAGGAAGGTCGACGAGCAGTACTTC. The variable domain in full, completed from reference TRBV11-2 and TRBJ2-7, reads EAGVAQSPRYKIIEKRQSVAFWCNPISGHATLYWYQQILGQGPKLLIQFQNNGVVDDSQLPKDRFSAERLKGVDSTLKIQPAKLEDSAVYLCASSLVPSGRKVDEQYFGPGTRLTVT.